The rows below give T cell receptor beta chains drawn from one sample of a study of OX40 agonist ivuxolimab in advanced cancers. Produced via immunoSEQ multiplex PCR; TCRdb's table is partial and in-frame only. Altogether fewer than 90,000 clones are present, over 90% being singletons, with the ten largest covering less than 8%. Sequencing used CD4+ or CD8+ T cells sorted from blood, obtained in a trial of the OX40 agonist ivuxolimab. These receptors were obtained from an adult with an advanced solid tumor such as melanoma, head and neck, liver or kidney cancer. CDR3s include the opening cysteine and the closing phenylalanine or tryptophan. Each record gives: CDR3 DNA, CDR3 protein, clone size, J gene, D gene, V gene. The D gene is left open where the match is weak. Clone size is stated in some rows and not others, as once, few, many or a class when expanded.

TGTGCCACGAGGGGGAGCACTGAAGCTTTCTTT,CATRGSTEAFF,NA,TRBJ1-1,NA,TRBV19
TGTGCCAGCAGCTTGGTGGGGACAGAAGCTTTCTTT,CASSLVGTEAFF,NA,TRBJ1-1,NA,TRBV5-5
TGCGCCAGCAGCCCCTTCACCCGGGACAGGAATGAAAAACTGTTTTTT,CASSPFTRDRNEKLFF,NA,TRBJ1-4,TRBD1,TRBV4-1
TGTGCCAGCAGCCAAGATGGATACGAGCAGTACTTC,CASSQDGYEQYF,NA,TRBJ2-7,NA,TRBV4-2
TGTGCCAGCAGCCAAGGGACAGGACACAATGAGCAGTTCTTC,CASSQGTGHNEQFF,NA,TRBJ2-1,TRBD1,TRBV27
TGCAGCGTTCCCTTTACCGACACTCAAGAGACCCAGTACTTC,CSVPFTDTQETQYF,NA,TRBJ2-5,NA,TRBV29-1
TGTGCCAGTAGTTTGGGGTGGGGTGAAGCTTTCTTT,CASSLGWGEAFF,few,TRBJ1-1,NA,TRBV19
TGTGCCAGCAGTGAGCCCGGGGAGGACGAGCAGTACTTC,CASSEPGEDEQYF,NA,TRBJ2-7,NA,TRBV2
TGTGCCAGCAGTTACAGCGGGTATGGCTACACCTTC,CASSYSGYGYTF,NA,TRBJ1-2,NA,TRBV6-5
TGTGCCAGCAGCTTGATGAACACTGAAGCTTTCTTT,CASSLMNTEAFF,NA,TRBJ1-1,NA,TRBV5-6
TGTGCCAGCAGCTTAGGGCTGGGCAGACAAGAGACCCAGTACTTC,CASSLGLGRQETQYF,NA,TRBJ2-5,NA,TRBV11-2
TGTGCCAGCAGTTATGGGAGTCTGAACACTGAAGCTTTCTTT,CASSYGSLNTEAFF,NA,TRBJ1-1,NA,TRBV6-5
TGTGCCAGCCTAGGGCCTTCCGGCGAGCAGTACTTC,CASLGPSGEQYF,NA,TRBJ2-7,NA,TRBV27
TGCGCCAGCAGCCCATTCCGGGGGACAGATACGCAGTATTTT,CASSPFRGTDTQYF,NA,TRBJ2-3,NA,TRBV4-3
TGTGCCAGCAGTTCTCGCTACGAGCAGTACTTC,CASSSRYEQYF,NA,TRBJ2-7,NA,TRBV7-2
TGTGCCAGCAGCCAACTAGCGGGAGTCACCGGGGAGCTGTTTTTT,CASSQLAGVTGELFF,NA,TRBJ2-2,TRBD2,TRBV4-2